This paragraph covers one TCR beta chain sequence. This clonotype was seen a handful of times. The antigen it binds to is not known. Base qualities are missing; no much larger clone stands one base away. The germline V gene yields SGDLS for CDR1 and YYNGEE for CDR2. The CDR3 runs 14 residues from the cysteine to the phenylalanine. Only the CDR3 portion is preserved as DNA: 42 bases, with reading frame beginning at the first base. The germline ends are 10 bases apart after V is trimmed by 2 bases and J by 3 bases. The data belong to a study of T-cell reconstitution after alpha-beta-depleted transplantation in children (dated by TCRdb to about 2016). Some background on the complete study: Using TCR repertoire profiling, the study quantitatively followed how T-cell immune reconstitution unfolded in children after TCRalphabeta/CD19-depleted allogeneic hematopoietic cell transplantation. The research as a whole found: In some patients, the high TCRbeta diversity seen at day 60 was put down to recipient T cells and intrathymic progenitors that had survived conditioning. The frequencies of hyperexpanded clones fell over the following months, and after one year, T-cell counts and TCRbeta diversity were mostly attributed to newly produced T cells. The apparently early recovery of alphabetaT-cell counts about two months after transplant reportedly depended on only several hundred rapidly expanded clones that came from non-depleted graft cells.

Library preparation was by PCR. Sequencing instrument: Illumina HiSeq 2500. To normalize quantification of the TCRbeta repertoire, the TCR libraries were built with molecular barcoding that relied on unique molecular identifiers. TCRdb took the public reads, trimmed them with fastp at Q25, ran MiXCR for clone calling and kept in-frame beta chains. Entries are consolidated by CDR3 protein sequence, retaining the most common genes and DNA. Within this sample are about 980,000 distinct CDR3 sequences, with roughly 31% of them counted one time only. The ten largest clones take up about 28% of the sample. In light of the paper, this sample's treatment or condition label describes: allogeneic hematopoietic cell transplantation with graft depleted of TCRalphabeta T cells and CD19 B cells. The transplant recipients were children given TCRalphabeta/CD19-depleted allogeneic hematopoietic cell grafts.

This clonotype was sampled from a boy younger than two who had a stem cell transplant for SCID, so the T cells may come from the graft donor. Sequencing was performed on PBMCs, mostly from graft donor cells, taken 360 days after TCRalphabeta/CD19-depleted stem cell transplant. The sequence is built from TRBV9 and TRBJ2-3, with the D call perhaps TRBD1 or TRBD2, as 5 bases match in each case. The CDR3 loop reads CASSVGDRTDTQYF. The DNA sequence follows: TGTGCCAGCAGCGTGGGGGATAGGACAGATACGCAGTATTTT.